This paragraph reports one T cell receptor beta chain. Its antigen is unknown. These data come from a study of cytomegalovirus exposure and HLA in healthy donors. Overall study results and limits: Presence/absence analyses took donor sequencing depth as roughly uniform. Information on immune exposure was restricted to one variable (CMV serostatus). Relative to equally common others, HLA-associated TCR beta chains showed greater clonal expansion in a later analysis.

This CDR3 comprises 13 residues. With 4 bases clipped from V and 3 bases from J, the junction kept 1 base outside the gene matches. Germline-derived CDR1 and CDR2 are SGHNT and YYREEE (reference sequence). The PCR employed 60 Vbeta primers together with 13 Jbeta primers. Assay used: immunoSEQ multiplex PCR; TCRdb lists only in-frame clones, some missing. Counted here are some 90,000 clones, around 80% occurring once; the ten biggest clones make up around 1.5%. This chain connects TRBV5-4 to TRBJ1-2, with 9 nucleotides matching TRBD1. The TCR comes from a middle-aged man in good health and CMV-seronegative. The sample consisted of PBMCs. CDR3 bases: TGTGCCAGCAGCAGGACAGGGGACTATGGCTACACCTTC. This encodes CASSRTGDYGYTF.